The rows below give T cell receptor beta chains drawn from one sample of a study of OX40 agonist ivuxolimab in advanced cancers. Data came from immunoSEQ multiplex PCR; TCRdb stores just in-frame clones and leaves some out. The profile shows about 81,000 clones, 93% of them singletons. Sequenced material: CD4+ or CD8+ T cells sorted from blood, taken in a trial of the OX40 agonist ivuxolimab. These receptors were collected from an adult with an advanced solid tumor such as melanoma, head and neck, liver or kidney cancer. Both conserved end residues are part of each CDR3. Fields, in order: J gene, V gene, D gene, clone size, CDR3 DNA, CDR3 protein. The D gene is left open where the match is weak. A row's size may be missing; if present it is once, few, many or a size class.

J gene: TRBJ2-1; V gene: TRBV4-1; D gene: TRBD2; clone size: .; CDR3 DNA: TGCGCCAGCGGCCCACCGGGGGTAGCGGGATACAATGAGCAGTTCTTC; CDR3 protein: CASGPPGVAGYNEQFF
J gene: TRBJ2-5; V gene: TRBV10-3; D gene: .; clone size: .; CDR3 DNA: TGTGCCATCAGTGAGGTTGCTAGTCAAGAGACCCAGTACTTC; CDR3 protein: CAISEVASQETQYF
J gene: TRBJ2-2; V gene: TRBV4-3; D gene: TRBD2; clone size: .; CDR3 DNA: TGCGCCAGCAGCCAATGGCGGGGGATTAACACCGGGGAGCTGTTTTTT; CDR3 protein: CASSQWRGINTGELFF
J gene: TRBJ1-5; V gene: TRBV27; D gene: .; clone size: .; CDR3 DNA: TGTGCCAGCAGTTTATGGGGGAACGATCAGCCCCAGCATTTT; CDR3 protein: CASSLWGNDQPQHF
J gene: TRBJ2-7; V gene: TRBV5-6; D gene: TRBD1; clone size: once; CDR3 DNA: TGTGCCAGCAGCTACGGGACAGTATCCTACGAGCAGTACTTC; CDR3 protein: CASSYGTVSYEQYF
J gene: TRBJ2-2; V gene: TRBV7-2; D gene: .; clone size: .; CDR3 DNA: TGTGCCAGCAGCTTATTACTGGGGAACACCGGGGAGCTGTTTTTT; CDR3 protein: CASSLLLGNTGELFF
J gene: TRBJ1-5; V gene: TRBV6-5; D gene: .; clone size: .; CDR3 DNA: TGTGCCAGCAGTTACAAAACAGAGAGGGATCCCCAGCATTTT; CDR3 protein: CASSYKTERDPQHF
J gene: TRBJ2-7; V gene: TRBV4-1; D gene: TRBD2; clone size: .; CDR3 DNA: TGCGCCAGCAGCCCCCTCGGGGGGTCGACGGGGACGCAGTACTTC; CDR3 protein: CASSPLGGSTGTQYF
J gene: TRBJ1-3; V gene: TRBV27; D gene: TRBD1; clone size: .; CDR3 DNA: TGTGCCAGCAGTTTATCGGCCGGGACAGGGTTTACATACTCTGGAAACACCATATATTTT; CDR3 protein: CASSLSAGTGFTYSGNTIYF
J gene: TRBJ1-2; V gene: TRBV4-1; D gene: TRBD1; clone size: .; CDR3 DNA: TGCGCCAGCAGCCAACAAACCGGGACAGTCTATGGCTACACCTTC; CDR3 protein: CASSQQTGTVYGYTF
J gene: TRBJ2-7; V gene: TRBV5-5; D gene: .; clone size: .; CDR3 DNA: TGTGCCAGCAGCTGGAGCCAAGGGCTCTTAACCTCCTACGAGCAGTACTTC; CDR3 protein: CASSWSQGLLTSYEQYF
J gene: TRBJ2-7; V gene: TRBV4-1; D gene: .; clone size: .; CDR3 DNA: TGCGCCAGCAGCCAAGGGCCCATCTCCTACGAGCAGTACTTC; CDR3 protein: CASSQGPISYEQYF
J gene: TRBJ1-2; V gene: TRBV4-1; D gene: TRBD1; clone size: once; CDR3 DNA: TGCGCCAGCAGCCAAGAACTAACAGGGGCCTATGGCTACACCTTC; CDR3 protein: CASSQELTGAYGYTF
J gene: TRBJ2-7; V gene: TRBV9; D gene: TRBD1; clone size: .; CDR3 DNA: TGTGCCAGCTCAGGACAGGGCTCCGAGCAGTACTTC; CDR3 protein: CASSGQGSEQYF
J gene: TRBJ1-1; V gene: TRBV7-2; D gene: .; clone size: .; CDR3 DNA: TGTGCCAGCAGCTTAAGTAGGACTGAAGCTTTCTTT; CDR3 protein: CASSLSRTEAFF
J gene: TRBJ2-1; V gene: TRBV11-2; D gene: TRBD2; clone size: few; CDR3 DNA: TGTGCCAGCAGCTTAGTGGCGGGAGGGAATGAGCAGTTCTTC; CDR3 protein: CASSLVAGGNEQFF
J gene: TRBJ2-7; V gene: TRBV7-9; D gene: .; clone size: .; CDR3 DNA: TGTGCCAGCAGCTTAGCGGTTAGCTACGAGCAGTACTTC; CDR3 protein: CASSLAVSYEQYF
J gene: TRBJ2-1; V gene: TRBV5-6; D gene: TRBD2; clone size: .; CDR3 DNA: TGTGCCAGCAGCTTGGATGGACTAGCGGGGGCCCTTGAGCAGTTCTTC; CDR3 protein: CASSLDGLAGALEQFF
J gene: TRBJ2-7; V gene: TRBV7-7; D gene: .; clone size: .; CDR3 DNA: TGTGCTAGCAGCCCCAGGGCAGGAGCTTCCTACGAGCAGTACTTC; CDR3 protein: CASSPRAGASYEQYF
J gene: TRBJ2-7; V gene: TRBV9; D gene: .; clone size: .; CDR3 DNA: TGTGCCAGCAGCGTAGAAAGCTCCTACGAGCAGTACTTC; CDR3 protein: CASSVESSYEQYF
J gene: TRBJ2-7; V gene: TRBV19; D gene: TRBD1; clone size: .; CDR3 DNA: TGTGCCAGTAGCTCCCGGGACAGACCGATCTACGAGCAGTACTTC; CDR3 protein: CASSSRDRPIYEQYF
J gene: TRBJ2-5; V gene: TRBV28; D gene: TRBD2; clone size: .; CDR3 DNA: TGTGCCAGCAGTTTCCGACTAGCGGGGGACCAAGAGACCCAGTACTTC; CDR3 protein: CASSFRLAGDQETQYF
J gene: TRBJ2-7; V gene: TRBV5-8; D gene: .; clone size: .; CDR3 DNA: TGTGCCAGCAGCTTGGACATAGCCTACGAGCAGTACTTC; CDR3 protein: CASSLDIAYEQYF
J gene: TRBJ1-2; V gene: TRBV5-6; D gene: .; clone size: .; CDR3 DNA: TGTGCCAGCAGCTGGGGGGATGGCTATGGCTACACCTTC; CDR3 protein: CASSWGDGYGYTF
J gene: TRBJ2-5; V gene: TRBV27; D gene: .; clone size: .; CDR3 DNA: TGTGCCAGCAGTTTAAGCCCCTTCAGGACCCAGTACTTC; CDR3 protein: CASSLSPFRTQYF
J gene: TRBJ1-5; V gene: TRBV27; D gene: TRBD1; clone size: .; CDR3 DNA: TGTGCCAGCAGTTTATCGGGACAGAGCAATCAGCCCCAGCATTTT; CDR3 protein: CASSLSGQSNQPQHF
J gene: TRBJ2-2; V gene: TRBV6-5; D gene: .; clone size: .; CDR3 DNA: TGTGCCAGCAATCTAGCCAGAGGGAACACCGGGGAGCTGTTTTTT; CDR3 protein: CASNLARGNTGELFF
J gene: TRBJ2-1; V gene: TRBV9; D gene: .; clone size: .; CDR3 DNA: TGTGCCAGCAGCGTAGAAGTTATGGGCTACAATGAGCAGTTCTTC; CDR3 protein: CASSVEVMGYNEQFF
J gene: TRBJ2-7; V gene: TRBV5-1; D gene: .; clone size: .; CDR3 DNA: TGCGCCAGCAGCTTGGGCCGGACAGAGTACGAGCAGTACTTC; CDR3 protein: CASSLGRTEYEQYF
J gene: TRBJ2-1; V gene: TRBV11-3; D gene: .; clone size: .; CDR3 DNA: TGTGCCAGCAGCCCCCTTCGGGGGTCCTACAATGAGCAGTTCTTC; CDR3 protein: CASSPLRGSYNEQFF
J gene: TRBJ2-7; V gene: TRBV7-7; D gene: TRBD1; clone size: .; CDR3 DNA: TGTGCCAGCAGCCCGGGGACAGGGGGCTACGAGCAGTACTTC; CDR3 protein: CASSPGTGGYEQYF
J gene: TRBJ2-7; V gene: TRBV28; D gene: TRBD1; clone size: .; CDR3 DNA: TGTGCCAGCAACAATCAGGGGGCAACGATCGAGCAGTACTTC; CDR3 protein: CASNNQGATIEQYF
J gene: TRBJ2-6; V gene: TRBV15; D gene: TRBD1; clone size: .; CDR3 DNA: TGTGCCACCAGCAGAGGGAAAGGGGGCGCCTCTGGGGCCAACGTCCTGACTTTC; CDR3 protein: CATSRGKGGASGANVLTF
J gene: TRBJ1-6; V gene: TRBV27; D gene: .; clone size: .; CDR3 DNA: TGTGCCAGCAGTTTGAATGACCGCTTCAGTTCACCCCTCCACTTT; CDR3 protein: CASSLNDRFSSPLHF
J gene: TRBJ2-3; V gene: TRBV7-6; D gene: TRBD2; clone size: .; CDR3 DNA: TGTGCCAGCAGCTTAGCTCCTAGCGGGGGGTGGGGCACAGATACGCAGTATTTT; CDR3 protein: CASSLAPSGGWGTDTQYF
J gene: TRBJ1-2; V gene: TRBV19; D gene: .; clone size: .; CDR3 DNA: TGTGCCAGTAGTCCTGAGGGGATCTATGGCTACACCTTC; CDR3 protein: CASSPEGIYGYTF
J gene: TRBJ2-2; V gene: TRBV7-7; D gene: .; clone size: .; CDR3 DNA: TGTGCCAGCAGCGGAGGACTGTACACCGGGGAGCTGTTTTTT; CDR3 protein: CASSGGLYTGELFF
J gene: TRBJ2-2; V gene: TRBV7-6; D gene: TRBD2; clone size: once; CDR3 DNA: TGTGCCAGCAGCTGGACTAGCTCGTTCACCGGGGAGCTGTTTTTT; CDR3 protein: CASSWTSSFTGELFF
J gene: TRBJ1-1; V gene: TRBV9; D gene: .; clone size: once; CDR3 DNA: TGTGCCAGCAGCGTGGAGTCCCTGGGCACTGAAGCTTTCTTT; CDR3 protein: CASSVESLGTEAFF
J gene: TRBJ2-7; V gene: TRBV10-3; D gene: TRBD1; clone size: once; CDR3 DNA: TGTGCCATCTCCGGGACAGGGATTTACGAGCAGTACTTC; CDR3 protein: CAISGTGIYEQYF
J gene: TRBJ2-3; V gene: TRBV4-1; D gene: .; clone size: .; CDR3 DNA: TGCGCCAGCAGCCAGGGCGACTGGTCAGGTACGCAGTATTTT; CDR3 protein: CASSQGDWSGTQYF
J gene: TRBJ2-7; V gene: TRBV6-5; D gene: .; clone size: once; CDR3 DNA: TGTGCCAGCAGCCGCGGGACCGGAAGCGAGCAGTACTTC; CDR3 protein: CASSRGTGSEQYF